Presented here are 26 T cell receptor beta chains from one specimen sequenced in a study of Ad26.COV2.S vaccination and SARS-CoV-2 variants. As to treatment: roughly 18 received Ad26.COV2.S at low or high dose, single or two shots; about five received placebo; per-sample allocation not given. Samples analyzed were those drawn on day 63 after the first vaccine or placebo injection. Data came from immunoSEQ multiplex PCR; TCRdb stores just in-frame clones and leaves some out. The sample includes around 300,000 clones, roughly 90% of them seen just once. This specimen was peripheral blood, taken in a trial of Ad26.COV2.S vaccine versus placebo. These TCRs come from a person between 18 and 65 years old who received the Ad26.COV2.S COVID-19 vaccine or a placebo.

The gene calls are TRBV7-2 and TRBJ2-5; D may be TRBD1 or TRBD2 (5 bases each). Trimming cost V 4 bases and J 4 bases, with 13 bases left between them. The V gene's germline CDR1 is SGHTA and CDR2 FQGNSA. This CDR3 spans 14 amino acids. CDR3: CASSSPGPTETQYF. Here the CDR3 DNA reads TGTGCCAGCAGCTCTCCGGGACCCACAGAGACCCAGTACTTC.

The gene calls are TRBV7-2 and TRBJ1-1; D unresolved. Germline assignment: CDR1 SGHTA and CDR2 FQGNSA. The germline V and J ends were trimmed by 2 bases and 1 base, with 5 bases remaining between them. The CDR3 has 13 amino acids. CDR3 sequence reads: CASSLLPNTEAFF. In DNA, the CDR3 is TGTGCCAGCAGCTTACTCCCGAACACTGAAGCTTTCTTT. The entire variable domain, with the rest obtained from reference TRBV7-2 and TRBJ1-1, is as follows: GAGVSQSPSNKVTEKGKDVELRCDPISGHTALYWYRQSLGQGLEFLIYFQGNSAPDKSGLPSDRFSAERTGGSVSTLTIQRTQQEDSAVYLCASSLLPNTEAFFGQGTRLTVV.

V and J are TRBV7-9 and TRBJ1-3; D might be TRBD1 (6 bases). The germline V gene has CDR1 SEHNR and CDR2 FQNEAQ (reference sequence). Deletions cut 4 bases from V and 2 bases from J, with 18 bases between. The CDR3 has 17 amino acids. The CDR3 DNA is TGTGCCAGCAGCTCGGGCATTACAGGGCCCACTGGAAACACCATATATTTT. The encoded protein is CASSSGITGPTGNTIYF. The complete variable domain, with remaining parts taken from reference TRBV7-9 and TRBJ1-3, reads DTGVSQNPRHKITKRGQNVTFRCDPISEHNRLYWYRQTLGQGPEFLTYFQNEAQLEKSRLLSDRFSAERPKGSFSTLEIQRTEQGDSAMYLCASSSGITGPTGNTIYFGEGSWLTVV.

The chain recombines TRBV12-3 or TRBV12-4 with TRBJ2-3; D is undetermined. Trimming removed 5 bases from V and 2 bases from J, with 5 bases in between. This CDR3 contains 12 residues. This CDR3 is CASSPPTDTQYF. CDR3 nucleotide sequence: TGTGCCAGCAGTCCCCCCACAGATACGCAGTATTTT.

This chain connects TRBV25-1 to TRBJ1-1; no definite D call. Germline V CDR1 and CDR2: MGHDK, SYGVNS. The V end was cut by 4 bases, the J end by 4 bases, with 13 bases between. This CDR3 has 14 residues. CDR3 residues: CASSGTLSGTEAFF. The CDR3 coding sequence is TGTGCCAGCAGTGGCACCCTCTCGGGCACTGAAGCTTTCTTT.

The table lists this clone with many counts. V usage is TRBV30 and J usage is TRBJ1-1; 8 bases fit TRBD1. J was trimmed by 6 bases and V by 3 bases; bases with no gene match: 3. Germline CDR1 and CDR2: GTSNPN and SVGIG (reference sequence). The CDR3 totals 12 residues. CDR3 sequence (DNA): TGTGCCTGGAGGGGACAGGAGGCTGAAGCTTTCTTT. As protein: CAWRGQEAEAFF. The full variable domain, in which reference TRBV30 and TRBJ1-1 provide the parts outside the CDR3, is SQTIHQWPATLVQPVGSPLSLECTVEGTSNPNLYWYRQAAGRGLQLLFYSVGIGQISSEVPQNLSASRPQDRQFILSSKKLLLSDSGFYLCAWRGQEAEAFFGQGTRLTVV.

The chain employs TRBV11-2 and TRBJ2-3; no definite D call. The CDR3 has 12 residues. V lost 3 bases, J lost 7 bases, and 8 bases lay in between. CDR1 SGHAT and CDR2 FQNNGV come from the germline V gene. The CDR3 DNA is TGTGCCAGCAGCTTTAGTAGGAATACGCAGTATTTT. As protein: CASSFSRNTQYF.

The chain uses TRBV28 and TRBJ2-2; 7 positions agree with TRBD2. The CDR3 extends over 14 amino acids. CDR1 MDHEN and CDR2 SYDVKM come from the germline V gene. The V and J ends lost 6 bases and 2 bases, in that order; junction bases with no gene match: 3. The CDR3 sequence: CASSTSVNTGELFF. In nucleotides, the CDR3 is TGTGCCAGCAGCACTAGCGTAAACACCGGGGAGCTGTTTTTT.

The genes are TRBV27 and TRBJ2-1; 8 bases match TRBD2. J was trimmed by 0 bases and V by 8 bases; bases with no gene match: 3. CDR3 length: 14 residues. Germline CDR1 MNHEY, CDR2 SMNVEV (reference sequence). The CDR3 spells CASRTSFSYNEQFF. In DNA, the CDR3 is TGTGCCAGCCGGACTAGCTTCTCCTACAATGAGCAGTTCTTC.

V and J are TRBV27 and TRBJ1-2; TRBD1 might be the D (6 bases). Deletions cut 5 bases from V and 4 bases from J, with 20 bases between. Germline CDR1 reads MNHEY; CDR2 reads SMNVEV (reference sequence). The CDR3 is made up of 16 amino acids. The CDR3 sequence is CASSLAGGALFYGYTF. The CDR3 DNA reads as TGTGCCAGCAGTCTCGCCGGGGGGGCCCTTTTCTATGGCTACACCTTC.

The chain has TRBV5-1 and TRBJ2-3; TRBD2 is a possible D gene (6 bases). The CDR3 covers 15 residues. Looked up from germline, CDR1 is SGHRS and CDR2 is YFSETQ. V lost 3 bases and J 3 bases, leaving 14 bases between the germline ends. The CDR3 DNA follows: TGCGCCAGCAGCTCGACGCGGGGCCCTACAGATACGCAGTATTTT. Amino acids: CASSSTRGPTDTQYF.

The CDR3 sequence is CASSPRTMNEQFF. CDR3 in DNA: TGTGCCAGCAGTCCAAGGACTATGAATGAGCAGTTCTTC. The chain combines TRBV12-3 or TRBV12-4 with TRBJ2-1; possible D gene TRBD2, 6 bases. V gave up 5 bases and J gave up 7 bases, with 12 bases separating them. The CDR3 covers 13 residues.

This clone occurred once. The CDR3 is CASSLGPSGGYTF. The CDR3, as DNA: TGTGCCAGCAGCTTAGGGCCCTCTGGGGGCTACACCTTC. The genes are TRBV11-2 and TRBJ1-2, with D unresolved. V lost 1 base to trimming and J lost 8 bases, with 11 bases between them. The CDR3 is 13 amino acids. CDR1 and CDR2 from the germline V gene are SGHAT and FQNNGV.

This chain joins TRBV9 and TRBJ2-1, with D perhaps TRBD1 or TRBD2 (6 bases each). V gave up 0 bases and J gave up 0 bases, with 10 bases separating them. CDR1 and CDR2 from the germline V gene are SGDLS and YYNGEE. The CDR3 length is 16 residues. CDR3 amino acids: CASSVVGGNSYNEQFF. The CDR3 DNA sequence: TGTGCCAGCAGCGTAGTCGGGGGCAACTCCTACAATGAGCAGTTCTTC. Drawing the rest from reference TRBV9 and TRBJ2-1, the complete variable domain is DSGVTQTPKHLITATGQRVTLRCSPRSGDLSVYWYQQSLDQGLQFLIQYYNGEERAKGNILERFSAQQFPDLHSELNLSSLELGDSALYFCASSVVGGNSYNEQFFGPGTRLTVL.

The V gene is TRBV5-4, the J gene TRBJ1-2, with a tentative D call TRBD1 (6 bases). The CDR3 totals 15 residues. The V end was cut by 4 bases, the J end by 5 bases, with 18 bases between. Germline CDR1 reads SGHNT; CDR2 reads YYREEE (reference sequence). CDR3 bases: TGTGCCAGCAGCCTAATTGAGGGGGGGAGTTATGGCTACACCTTC. This codes for CASSLIEGGSYGYTF.

The genes are TRBV5-6 and TRBJ1-1; maybe TRBD1 (6 bases). Deletions cut 0 bases from V and 4 bases from J, with 10 bases between. Germline-derived CDR1 and CDR2 are SGHDT and YYEEEE. CDR3 length: 14 residues. CDR3 region: CASSLGGPGTEAFF. The CDR3 DNA follows: TGTGCCAGCAGCTTGGGGGGGCCCGGCACTGAAGCTTTCTTT. Combining the CDR3 with reference TRBV5-6 and TRBJ1-1 gives the whole variable domain DAGVTQSPTHLIKTRGQQVTLRCSPKSGHDTVSWYQQALGQGPQFIFQYYEEEERQRGNFPDRFSGHQFPNYSSELNVNALLLGDSALYLCASSLGGPGTEAFFGQGTRLTVV.

V usage is TRBV24-1 and J usage is TRBJ2-3; 7 positions agree with TRBD2. Germline lookup yields CDR1 KGHDR and CDR2 SFDVKD. The CDR3 has 16 residues. V trimming: 3 bases; J trimming: 4 bases; junction bases outside the gene matches: 9. The CDR3 bases are TGTGCCACCAGTGATGGGGTGATTGGGGGGGCAGATACGCAGTATTTT. Translated: CATSDGVIGGADTQYF.

The chain links TRBV9 to TRBJ1-5, with unresolved D. The CDR3 is made up of 16 amino acids. Trimming shortened V by 0 bases and J by 1 base, and 11 bases separated the two germline ends. Germline CDR1 SGDLS, CDR2 YYNGEE. The CDR3 DNA reads TGTGCCAGCAGCGTAGAGGCAGATCCAAGCAATCAGCCCCAGCATTTT. This translates into CASSVEADPSNQPQHF.

The chain joins TRBV5-8 to TRBJ2-3, with TRBD1 matching over 7 bases. The CDR3 loop spans 16 amino acids. The junction had 8 bases not matched to a gene; V was cut back by 3 bases and J by 1 base. The germline CDR1 and CDR2 sequences are SGHTS and YDEGEE. The CDR3 reads CASSSTGTLGTDTQYF. The CDR3 region has the DNA TGTGCCAGCAGCTCGACAGGGACCCTAGGCACAGATACGCAGTATTTT.

Details on this clone: Other DNA variants within this sample encode the same CDR3. V gene TRBV27 combines with J gene TRBJ2-1; D unclear. Between the trimmed V and J ends, which lost 4 bases and 6 bases, there was a span of 4 bases. The germline CDR1 and CDR2 sequences are MNHEY and SMNVEV (reference sequence). CDR3 length: 11 amino acids. Here the CDR3 reads CASSSGNEQFF. The CDR3 bases are TGTGCCAGCAGTTCCGGCAATGAGCAGTTCTTC.

This CDR3 reads CASSFSGKEDTQYF. The DNA for the CDR3 is TGCGCCAGCAGTTTTAGCGGGAAGGAAGATACGCAGTATTTT. This chain connects TRBV10-2 to TRBJ2-3; 8 bases are a match to TRBD2. CDR1 and CDR2 (germline): WSHSY, SAAADI. The CDR3 is 14 amino acids. The ends lost 5 bases at V and 5 bases at J; junction bases unmatched: 6.

V usage is TRBV7-3 and J usage is TRBJ2-3; 8 nucleotides agree with TRBD2. J lost 3 bases, V lost 0 bases, and 2 bases had no gene match. The V gene's germline CDR1 is SGHTA and CDR2 FQGTGA. The CDR3 is 15 residues long. The CDR3 sequence is CASSLTAGGTDTQYF. The CDR3 DNA reads as TGTGCCAGCAGCTTAACCGCGGGAGGAACAGATACGCAGTATTTT.

The chain carries TRBV7-2 and TRBJ2-1, with TRBD2 identical over 10 bases. This CDR3 is built from 16 residues. V dropped 5 bases and J dropped 9; count of bases not matched to a gene: 13. Germline V gene lookup returns CDR1 SGHTA and CDR2 FQGNSA. This chain's CDR3 is CASSHTAGGFAGEQFF. The CDR3 DNA reads as TGTGCCAGCAGCCATACAGCGGGAGGGTTCGCGGGTGAGCAGTTCTTC.

The V call is TRBV9, the J call TRBJ2-1; D call uncertain. V was shortened by 9 bases and J by 15 bases, with 10 bases between the two germline ends. This CDR3 is 8 amino acids long. The germline V gene encodes CDR1 SGDLS and CDR2 YYNGEE. The CDR3 spells CANSGRFF. The CDR3 DNA sequence: TGTGCCAACTCAGGCCGGTTCTTC.

The V gene is TRBV9, the J gene TRBJ2-3, with 7 bases matching TRBD2. CDR3 length: 15 amino acids. The junction had 6 bases not matched to a gene; V was cut back by 3 bases and J by 2 bases. Looked up from germline, CDR1 is SGDLS and CDR2 is YYNGEE. The CDR3 protein is CASSASGDATDTQYF. CDR3 DNA sequence: TGTGCCAGCAGCGCTAGCGGCGATGCCACAGATACGCAGTATTTT.

V is TRBV4-1 and J is TRBJ1-1, with a tentative D call TRBD1 (6 bases). Germline V gives CDR1 MGHRA, CDR2 YSYEKL. The CDR3 covers 16 residues. Trimming stripped 3 bases from V and 0 bases from J, with 14 bases between. CDR3 sequence: CASSQVRGQLNTEAFF. In nucleotides, the CDR3 is TGCGCCAGCAGCCAGGTCCGCGGACAGCTGAACACTGAAGCTTTCTTT.